This T cell receptor beta chain was identified during a study of long-term antiretroviral therapy in people with HIV. Study outcomes and limitations: Repertoires from HIV showed CDR3 length ranges narrower than those of controls. Clones that expanded before ART (that is, prior to treatment) dominated the repertoire at all time points.

In the United States, treatment was given to all participants with HIV. About this clone itself: Antigen: not known.

The V end was cut by 9 bases, the J end by 4 bases, with 17 bases between. The CDR3 runs to 14 residues. The V gene's germline CDR1 is SGHTA and CDR2 FQGTGA. Researchers ran immunoSEQ v3.0 at survey level. Sequencing was designed to cover roughly 35,000-55,000 T-cell genomes in each sample. Produced via immunoSEQ multiplex PCR; TCRdb's table is partial and in-frame only. The profile covers some 20,000 clones, with 70% to 80% appearing a single time and 6.5% to 7.5% taken by the ten largest. The chain has TRBV7-3 and TRBJ2-3; a possible D gene is TRBD1 (5 bases). The sequences come from unsorted PBMCs, collected 2.2 years after starting antiretroviral therapy. The TCR was taken from a man aged 45-65 years with HIV. The CDR3 spells CASVLGDSSDTQYF. The DNA for the CDR3 is TGTGCCAGTGTCTTAGGGGATTCCTCAGATACGCAGTATTTT.